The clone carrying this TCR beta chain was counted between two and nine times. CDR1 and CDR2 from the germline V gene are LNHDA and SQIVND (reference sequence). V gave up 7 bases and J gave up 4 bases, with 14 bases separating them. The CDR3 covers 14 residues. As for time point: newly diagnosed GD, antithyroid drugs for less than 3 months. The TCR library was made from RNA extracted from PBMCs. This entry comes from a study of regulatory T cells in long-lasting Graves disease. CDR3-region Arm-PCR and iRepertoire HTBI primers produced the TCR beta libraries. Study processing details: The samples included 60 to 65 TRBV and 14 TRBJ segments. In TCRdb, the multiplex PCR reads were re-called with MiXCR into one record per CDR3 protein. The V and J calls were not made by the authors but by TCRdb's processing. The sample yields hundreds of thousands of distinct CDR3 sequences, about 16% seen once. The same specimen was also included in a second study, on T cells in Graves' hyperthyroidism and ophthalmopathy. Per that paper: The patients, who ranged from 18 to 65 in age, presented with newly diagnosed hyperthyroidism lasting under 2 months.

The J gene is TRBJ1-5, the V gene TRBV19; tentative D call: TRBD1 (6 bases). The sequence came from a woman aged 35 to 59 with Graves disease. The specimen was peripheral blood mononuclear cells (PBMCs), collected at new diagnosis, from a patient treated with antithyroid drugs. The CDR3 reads CASKGQGTNQPQHF. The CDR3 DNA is TGTGCCAGTAAGGGGCAGGGGACTAATCAGCCCCAGCATTTT.